This TCR beta chain was recovered during a study of blood T cell repertoires in COVID-19. Germline V gene sequence: CDR1 LNHDA, CDR2 SQIVND (reference sequence). This CDR3 has 14 amino acids. Germline trimming cut 7 bases from V and 4 bases from J; bases unmatched to any gene: 8. A few counts support this clone. Only in-frame clones appear in the TCRdb table, and some are missing; sequencing was by immunoSEQ multiplex PCR. The sample holds more than 95,000 clones, about nine tenths seen once. This chain links TRBV19 with TRBJ1-1, with 8 bases fitting TRBD1. Sequenced material: peripheral blood. The TCR originated in a man in his fifties or sixties with acute or convalescent COVID-19. Here the CDR3 reads CASTGTGGGTEAFF. CDR3 nucleotides: TGTGCCAGTACCGGGACAGGCGGGGGCACTGAAGCTTTCTTT.